One sample yielded the 4 T cell receptor beta chains listed below, sequenced in a study of identical twins. TCRdb fed the 5' RACE reads into MiXCR, producing one record per CDR3 protein. The table shows about 890,000 distinct CDR3 sequences, with around 12% occurring only once. These same data were also listed under a study on yellow fever vaccine responses in identical twins.

The material sequenced was PBMCs. The receptor source for this set is a young woman in good health.

This clonotype occurred many times. J is TRBJ2-7 and V is TRBV11-2; 7 bases fit TRBD1. The CDR3 is made up of 13 amino acids. Per the germline V gene, CDR1 is SGHAT and CDR2 is FQNNGV. The V segment lost 8 bases and the J segment 6 bases; nucleotides outside the gene matches: 10. In nucleotides, the CDR3 is TGTGCCAGCGGAGTGACAGGGACCCCCGAGCAGTACTTC. Translated: CASGVTGTPEQYF.

This clonotype has only a few counts. The chain employs TRBV5-1 and TRBJ2-1; 7 bases match TRBD2. V shed 7 bases, J shed 3 bases, and the junction held 7 bases outside the gene matches. This CDR3 spans 14 amino acids. The V gene's germline CDR1 is SGHRS and CDR2 YFSETQ. The CDR3 loop is CASLPWGGYNEQFF. The CDR3 nucleotides read TGCGCCAGCCTGCCTTGGGGGGGCTACAATGAGCAGTTCTTC.

The chain links TRBV11-2 to TRBJ2-1, with 8 positions matching TRBD1. Germline V gene data show CDR1 as SGHAT and CDR2 as FQNNGV. This CDR3 comprises 16 residues. V trimming: 7 bases; J trimming: 0 bases; junction bases outside the gene matches: 8. CDR3 DNA sequence: TGTGCCAGCACCCTGCCAGGGGGCAGCTCCTACAATGAGCAGTTCTTC. This codes for CASTLPGGSSYNEQFF.

The chain is built from TRBV12-3 or TRBV12-4 and TRBJ1-4; 7 nucleotides align to TRBD1. The junction had 10 bases not matched to a gene; V was cut back by 7 bases and J by 8 bases. There are 14 residues in the CDR3. The DNA of the CDR3 is TGTGCCAGCACCTACGACAGGGTAGGGGAAAAACTGTTTTTT. It specifies CASTYDRVGEKLFF.